This TCR beta chain was sequenced in a study of OX40 agonist ivuxolimab in advanced cancers. Notes on the research overall: Ivuxolimab was an agonistic, fully human IgG2 monoclonal antibody directed against OX40 (CD134), a costimulatory receptor. The dose-escalation cohort was around 83% male with a mean age of approximately 59 years, ranging from 23 to 79. Three dose-escalation patients achieved partial responses, one with hepatocellular carcinoma and two with cutaneous melanoma. Prior anti-PD-1, anti-PD-L1 or anti-CTLA-4 therapy was permitted, and approximately 41% of dose-escalation patients had received checkpoint inhibitors. Among the roughly 54 dose-escalation patients, 19 had hepatocellular carcinoma, roughly 15 melanoma, 9 renal cell carcinoma and 9 head and neck cancer. Intravenous ivuxolimab was administered to patients every 2 weeks at six dose levels: 0.01, 0.1, 0.3, 1.5, 3 and 10 mg/kg. The monotherapy dose-escalation portion (N ≈ 56 patients) of the phase I ivuxolimab trial is reported in the paper. The purpose of peripheral TCRbeta sequencing was to test whether ivuxolimab changed TCR sequence diversity and led to clonal T-cell expansion. Study-level results and caveats: On average, CD8+ T cells showed more expanded clones than CD4+ T cells after ivuxolimab. Which antigens the clonally expanded peripheral T cells were specific for was not determined. Low levels of normalized T-cell clonal expansion were also shown by some nonresponding patients. Clonal expansion of both CD4+ and CD8+ blood T cells was observed from baseline to week 6 at doses 0.1 to 3.0 mg/kg. In the 0.1-3.0 mg/kg groups, partial responders were among the patients with the lowest normalized peripheral clonal expansion, particularly in CD8+ T cells.

To sequence the TCRbeta CDR3 region, genomic DNA was isolated from the sorted cells. The immunoSEQ Assay was used for sequencing of TCRbeta CDR3 regions. Not all clones reach the TCRdb copy of this immuneACCESS table, which keeps in-frame sequences only. Checked studies attribute under half of the gap to unresolved V genes and leave the rest unexplained. Across this sample there are about 30,000 clones, with around nine tenths seen only once. Approximately 4.8% of the sample is held by the ten biggest clonotypes. The trial excluded patients who had a history of autoimmune disease or who were on systemic immunosuppression. Peripheral blood for TCR sequencing was drawn from every dose cohort at baseline, at cycle 4 day 1 and at cycle 7 day 1. Samples came from an open-label, multicenter, first-in-human phase I dose-escalation trial of ivuxolimab. Adults with locally advanced or metastatic melanoma, renal cell carcinoma, hepatocellular carcinoma or head and neck squamous cell carcinoma were enrolled in the trial. Before TCR sequencing, CD4+ T cells and CD8+ T cells were sorted from peripheral blood as separate populations.

On this clone itself: The antigen it recognizes is unknown. No base quality information exists; no much larger clone differs at one position.

The CDR3 numbers 16 residues from cysteine through phenylalanine. Only the CDR3 part of the read is kept: 48 bases, read in frame from the first base. V trim: 4 bases; J trim: 3 bases; unmatched bases: 4. The germline V gene sets CDR1 to SGDLS and CDR2 to YYNGEE. This TCR came from an adult with an advanced solid tumor such as melanoma, head and neck, liver or kidney cancer. The V and J genes are TRBV9 and TRBJ2-1, with 13 central nucleotides matching TRBD2. This sample comprised CD4+ or CD8+ T cells sorted from blood, obtained in a trial of the OX40 agonist ivuxolimab. The CDR3 protein: CASSTGTSGVYNEQFF. The nucleotides read TGTGCCAGCAGCACCGGGACTAGCGGGGTCTACAATGAGCAGTTCTTC.